These T cell receptor beta chains were read from a single sample in a study of cytomegalovirus exposure and HLA in healthy donors. This table comes from immunoSEQ multiplex PCR, and its TCRdb copy is limited to in-frame clones, with some not included. The profile shows fewer than 120,000 clones, 76% of them singletons. The sequencing input was PBMCs. The source of these receptors is a young man in good health and CMV-seropositive. CDR3s include the opening cysteine and the closing phenylalanine or tryptophan. Each record gives: D gene, V gene, clone size, J gene, CDR3 protein, CDR3 DNA. The D gene is left open where the match is weak. Expanded clones get a size class; other rows say once, few or many, or leave the size out.

d_call: NA; v_call: TRBV5-6; clone_size: NA; j_call: TRBJ2-3; cdr3_aa: CASSLGGYWADTQYF; cdr3_nt: TGTGCCAGCAGCTTGGGAGGGTACTGGGCAGATACGCAGTATTTT
d_call: NA; v_call: TRBV27; clone_size: NA; j_call: TRBJ2-7; cdr3_aa: CASSFAQGYEQYF; cdr3_nt: TGTGCCAGCAGTTTCGCACAGGGCTACGAGCAGTACTTC
d_call: TRBD2; v_call: TRBV4-2; clone_size: NA; j_call: TRBJ2-5; cdr3_aa: CASSRPGGPGETQYF; cdr3_nt: TGTGCCAGCAGCCGACCGGGGGGGCCGGGTGAGACCCAGTACTTC
d_call: TRBD1; v_call: TRBV7-8; clone_size: NA; j_call: TRBJ1-2; cdr3_aa: CASSTGQGRGYTF; cdr3_nt: TGTGCCAGCAGCACGGGACAGGGACGGGGCTACACCTTC
d_call: TRBD1; v_call: TRBV28; clone_size: NA; j_call: TRBJ1-5; cdr3_aa: CASSRDRRNQPQHF; cdr3_nt: TGTGCCAGCAGTCGGGACAGGCGCAATCAGCCCCAGCATTTT
d_call: TRBD1; v_call: TRBV6-5; clone_size: once; j_call: TRBJ1-6; cdr3_aa: CASSFRGANSPLHF; cdr3_nt: TGTGCCAGCAGTTTCAGGGGGGCCAATTCACCCCTCCACTTT
d_call: NA; v_call: TRBV10-3; clone_size: once; j_call: TRBJ2-5; cdr3_aa: CAISEGASQETQYF; cdr3_nt: TGTGCCATCAGTGAGGGGGCCTCTCAAGAGACCCAGTACTTC
d_call: NA; v_call: TRBV23-1; clone_size: NA; j_call: TRBJ2-1; cdr3_aa: CARREQFF; cdr3_nt: TGCGCGAGGCGTGAGCAGTTCTTC
d_call: NA; v_call: TRBV28; clone_size: NA; j_call: TRBJ1-2; cdr3_aa: CASFEARNYGYTF; cdr3_nt: TGTGCCAGCTTTGAGGCACGTAACTATGGCTACACCTTC
d_call: NA; v_call: TRBV6-6; clone_size: few; j_call: TRBJ1-5; cdr3_aa: CASSVSGDGPNQPQHF; cdr3_nt: TGTGCCAGCAGTGTCTCAGGGGATGGGCCCAATCAGCCCCAGCATTTT
d_call: TRBD1; v_call: TRBV7-9; clone_size: NA; j_call: TRBJ2-2; cdr3_aa: CASSRTGGLSAGELFF; cdr3_nt: TGTGCCAGCAGTCGTACAGGGGGCCTTTCGGCCGGGGAGCTGTTTTTT
d_call: TRBD2; v_call: TRBV7-2; clone_size: NA; j_call: TRBJ2-1; cdr3_aa: CASSETGGSLYEQFF; cdr3_nt: TGTGCCAGCAGCGAGACCGGGGGGTCGTTGTATGAGCAGTTCTTC
d_call: TRBD1; v_call: TRBV30; clone_size: NA; j_call: TRBJ2-6; cdr3_aa: CAWSTGTGFSGANVLTF; cdr3_nt: TGTGCCTGGAGCACCGGGACAGGGTTCTCTGGGGCCAACGTCCTGACTTTC
d_call: NA; v_call: TRBV18; clone_size: NA; j_call: TRBJ1-4; cdr3_aa: CASSPQGRFEKLFF; cdr3_nt: TGTGCCAGCTCACCACAGGGGCGATTTGAAAAACTGTTTTTT
d_call: TRBD1; v_call: TRBV28; clone_size: NA; j_call: TRBJ1-2; cdr3_aa: CASSTIMEPGGEDGYTF; cdr3_nt: TGTGCCAGCAGTACTATTATGGAGCCAGGGGGCGAAGATGGCTACACCTTC
d_call: NA; v_call: TRBV9; clone_size: few; j_call: TRBJ2-2; cdr3_aa: CASSLGSLGVNTGELFF; cdr3_nt: TGTGCCAGCAGCCTCGGATCCTTAGGAGTTAACACCGGGGAGCTGTTTTTT
d_call: NA; v_call: TRBV5-1; clone_size: NA; j_call: TRBJ2-3; cdr3_aa: CASSLAQGTDTQYF; cdr3_nt: TGCGCCAGCAGCTTGGCGCAGGGCACAGATACGCAGTATTTT
d_call: TRBD2; v_call: TRBV9; clone_size: NA; j_call: TRBJ2-1; cdr3_aa: CASSVKASGGYNEQFF; cdr3_nt: TGTGCCAGCAGCGTAAAAGCTAGCGGGGGCTACAATGAGCAGTTCTTC
d_call: NA; v_call: TRBV21-1; clone_size: few; j_call: TRBJ1-5; cdr3_aa: CASSKGQGNSNQPQHF; cdr3_nt: TGTGCCAGCAGCAAAGGACAGGGAAATAGCAATCAGCCCCAGCATTTT
d_call: TRBD1; v_call: TRBV2; clone_size: NA; j_call: TRBJ2-2; cdr3_aa: CASSEGSQGAGGELFF; cdr3_nt: TGTGCCAGCAGTGAAGGTTCTCAGGGGGCTGGCGGGGAGCTGTTTTTT
d_call: NA; v_call: TRBV6-5; clone_size: NA; j_call: TRBJ2-7; cdr3_aa: CASSSQGYYEQYF; cdr3_nt: TGTGCCAGCAGCTCCCAGGGATACTACGAGCAGTACTTC
d_call: NA; v_call: TRBV7-9; clone_size: NA; j_call: TRBJ2-7; cdr3_aa: CASSPPTGPTYEQYF; cdr3_nt: TGTGCCAGCAGCCCGCCCACAGGTCCAACCTACGAGCAGTACTTC
d_call: NA; v_call: TRBV18; clone_size: once; j_call: TRBJ2-5; cdr3_aa: CASSPLIKQGGIETQYF; cdr3_nt: TGTGCCAGCTCACCACTCATTAAGCAGGGTGGTATCGAGACCCAGTACTTC
d_call: NA; v_call: TRBV5-1; clone_size: NA; j_call: TRBJ2-2; cdr3_aa: CASSPTGNTGELFF; cdr3_nt: TGCGCCAGCAGCCCGACAGGGAACACCGGGGAGCTGTTTTTT